This TCR beta chain was captured in a study of blood T cells in healthy people across ages (dated by TCRdb to the mid-2010s). Context from the whole study: Template switching captured roughly one uniquely barcoded TCR beta cDNA molecule per two T cells in model experiments. Using deep sequencing normalized with unique cDNA molecular identifiers, the study measured how TCR beta repertoire diversity changes with age. Four age groups were formed from the donors: young (average about 16 years), middle-aged (around 39), aged (approximately 60) and long-lived (less than 85). To avoid experimental bias, donors of different ages were distributed randomly across sequencing lanes. For two donors (one aged 18 to 30 and one aged 80 or older), the study analyzed two additional independent replicas of 1 million unique cDNA reads from the same blood draw.

As regards this clonotype: Its antigen is not yet known. Per-base qualities were not stored, and no clone one base away is much larger.

V was cut back by 2 bases and J by 5 bases, leaving a gap of 9 bases between them. Via the germline V gene, CDR1 is MNHEY and CDR2 SVGEGT. The CDR3 runs 13 amino acids, cysteine and phenylalanine included. The retained sequence is limited to the CDR3, 39 bases, with the frame set at the first base. The donors were 40 or so Caucasian individuals from Russia, aged roughly 6 to 90 years, who were systemically healthy. Ten milliliters of peripheral blood were drawn from each donor into EDTA-treated Vacutainer tubes. PBMCs were isolated by Ficoll-Paque density-gradient centrifugation, with at least 6 million obtained per sample. Total RNA, at least 5 micrograms per sample, was extracted from PBMCs with Trizol reagent. Naive CD45RAhigh/CD27high T cell percentages were measured by flow cytometry on a PBMC aliquot from every donor. The paper's findings and limits, for the study overall: Estimates of total diversity based on one million sequenced T cells were considered lower bounds and underestimates. Observed TCR beta diversity per million T cells fell roughly linearly with age, and a significant reduction was already apparent by age roughly 40. Donor CMV infection status was unknown, potentially confounding age-related changes in expanded clonotypes. There was a strong correlation between observed TCR beta diversity and the percentage of naive T cells measured by flow cytometry. Conclusive comparison of naive and antigen-experienced compartments was prevented by the profiling of bulk unsorted PBMCs. Compared with the aged group, the long-lived group had more naive CD4+ T cells, fewer expanded clones and increased TCR diversity, suggesting age selection.

The library was generated by 5' RACE. Sequenced on an Illumina HiSeq 2500. The second PCR ran for about 7 to 11 cycles and used a J-beta primer mix along with a sample-barcoded 5' primer. A unique molecular identifier was introduced onto each TCR beta cDNA molecule by a template-switch 5' adaptor carrying 12 random nucleotides. Each sample yielded at least 3 million CDR3-containing paired-end reads. All of the RNA was converted into first-strand cDNA using the Mint cDNA synthesis kit, with a TRBC-specific oligonucleotide serving as the primer. Following uracil-DNA glycosylase treatment, all cDNA underwent a first 18-cycle PCR with the universal primers M1SS and BC2_uni_R. Under the source paper's analysis protocol: For normalization, 1 million high-quality reads, each with a distinct molecular identifier, were randomly selected from each sample. Reads sharing molecular identifiers were discarded rather than binned into consensus sequences. CDR3 identification, clonotype clustering and error correction used MiTCR with a Q25 quality threshold and the strictest error-elimination algorithm. A nonparametric unseen species model with Euler transformation was used to estimate lower-bound total TCR beta diversity. TCRdb itself trimmed the public reads at Q25 with fastp, ran MiXCR and retained productive beta chains. One record per CDR3 amino acid sequence lists the most common genes and DNA. These V and J calls rely on TCRdb rather than the paper's analysis. This sample holds over 1,200,000 distinct CDR3 sequences; around 59% were observed only once. The top ten hold 6.5% to 8.5% of the sample.

The sample comprised blood. The clonotype comes from a young man in good health. The V and J segments used are TRBV6-2 or TRBV6-3 and TRBJ1-1; no D gene is confidently identified. The CDR3 protein sequence reads: CASSYPRRTEAFF. Read as DNA, the sequence is TGTGCCAGCAGTTACCCGAGAAGGACTGAAGCTTTCTTT.